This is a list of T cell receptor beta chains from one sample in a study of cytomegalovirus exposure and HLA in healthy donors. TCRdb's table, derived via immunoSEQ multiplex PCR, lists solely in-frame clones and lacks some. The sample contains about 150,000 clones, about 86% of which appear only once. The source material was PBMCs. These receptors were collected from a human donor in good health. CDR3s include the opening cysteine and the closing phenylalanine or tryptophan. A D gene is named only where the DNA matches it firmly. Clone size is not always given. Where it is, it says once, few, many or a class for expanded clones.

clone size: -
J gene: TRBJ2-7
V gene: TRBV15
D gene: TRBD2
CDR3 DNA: TGTGCCACCAGCAGAGAAGCTAGCGGCTACGAGCAGTACTTC
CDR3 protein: CATSREASGYEQYF

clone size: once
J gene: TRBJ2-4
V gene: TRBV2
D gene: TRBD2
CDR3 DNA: TGTGCCAGCAGTATAGCGGGAGGGCCCTCGGCCAAAAACATTCAGTACTTC
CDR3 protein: CASSIAGGPSAKNIQYF

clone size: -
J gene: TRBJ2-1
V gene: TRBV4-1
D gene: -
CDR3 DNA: TGCGCCAGCAGCCAAGTATATTGGGCTCCCGATGAGCAGTTCTTC
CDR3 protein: CASSQVYWAPDEQFF

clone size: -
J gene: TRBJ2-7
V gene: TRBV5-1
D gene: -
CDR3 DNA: TGCGCCAGCAGCTTGTGGGAGTACCCATACGAGCAGTACTTC
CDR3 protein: CASSLWEYPYEQYF

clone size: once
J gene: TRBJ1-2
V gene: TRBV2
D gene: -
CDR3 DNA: TGTGCCAGCAGTCTAGTTCCTTCGAGGGGGGGATATGGCTACACCTTC
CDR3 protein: CASSLVPSRGGYGYTF

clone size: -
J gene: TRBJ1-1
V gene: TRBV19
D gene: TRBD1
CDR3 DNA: TGTGCCAGTAGTCCCTCCTCCAGGGGGCTGAACACTGAAGCTTTCTTT
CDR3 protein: CASSPSSRGLNTEAFF

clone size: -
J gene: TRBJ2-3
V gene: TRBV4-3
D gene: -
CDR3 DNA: TGCGCCAGCAGCCGTTTTAAGACGGGGGATCCAACAGATACGCAGTATTTT
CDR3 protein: CASSRFKTGDPTDTQYF

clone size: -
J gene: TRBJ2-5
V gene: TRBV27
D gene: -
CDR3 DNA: TGTGCCACCATTCCAGAGACCCAGTACTTC
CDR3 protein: CATIPETQYF

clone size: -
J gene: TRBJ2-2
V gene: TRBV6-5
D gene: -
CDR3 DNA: TGTGCCAGCAGGGAGAGTATCACCGGGGAGCTGTTTTTT
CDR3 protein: CASRESITGELFF

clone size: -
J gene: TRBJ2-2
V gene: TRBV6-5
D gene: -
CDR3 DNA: TGTGCCAGCAGTTACTCGTTTGGAGAGGGCGGGGAGCTGTTTTTT
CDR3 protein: CASSYSFGEGGELFF

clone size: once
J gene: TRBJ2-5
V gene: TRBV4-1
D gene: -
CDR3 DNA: TGCGCCAGCAGCCAACCCTTCAGGGGCCTAAAAGAGACCCAGTACTTC
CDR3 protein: CASSQPFRGLKETQYF

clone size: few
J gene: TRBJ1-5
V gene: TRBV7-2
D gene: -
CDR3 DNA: TGTGCCAGCAGCGCAGCGGGCCCTCAGCCCCAGCATTTT
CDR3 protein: CASSAAGPQPQHF

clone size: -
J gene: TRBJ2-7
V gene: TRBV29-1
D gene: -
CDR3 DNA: TGCAGCGTGGCTGGCGTACAAGCGAGGAGCTCCTACGAGCAGTACTTC
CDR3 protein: CSVAGVQARSSYEQYF

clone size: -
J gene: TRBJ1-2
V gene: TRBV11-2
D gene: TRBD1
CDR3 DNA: TGTGCCAGCAGCATCCGGGACAGGGGCGGCTATGGCTACACCTTC
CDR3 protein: CASSIRDRGGYGYTF

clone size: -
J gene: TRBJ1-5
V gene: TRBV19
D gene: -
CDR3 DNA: TGTGCCAGTAGATACAGTTCACGGCAGCCCCAGCATTTT
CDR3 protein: CASRYSSRQPQHF

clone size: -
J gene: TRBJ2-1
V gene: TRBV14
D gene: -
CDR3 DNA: TGTGCCAGCAGCCAAGATTCGTATGAGCAGTTCTTC
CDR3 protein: CASSQDSYEQFF

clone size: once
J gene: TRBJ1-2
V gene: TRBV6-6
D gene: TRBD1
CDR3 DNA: TGTGCCAGCAGTTACTCCGGGACAGGGGGCGCGGGCGGCTACACCTTC
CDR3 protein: CASSYSGTGGAGGYTF

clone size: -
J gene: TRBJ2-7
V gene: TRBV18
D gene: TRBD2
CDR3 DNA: TGTGCCAGCTCGGTAGCGGGAGGCAACTCCTACGAGCAGTACTTC
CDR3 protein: CASSVAGGNSYEQYF

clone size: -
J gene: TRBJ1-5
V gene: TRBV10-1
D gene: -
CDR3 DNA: TGCGCCAGCAGTGCCACTCGTAGCAATCAGCCCCAGCATTTT
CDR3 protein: CASSATRSNQPQHF

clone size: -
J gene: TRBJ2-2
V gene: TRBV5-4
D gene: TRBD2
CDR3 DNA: TGTGCCAGCAGCTTGACTAGCGGGAGAGTCGGGGAGCTGTTTTTT
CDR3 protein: CASSLTSGRVGELFF

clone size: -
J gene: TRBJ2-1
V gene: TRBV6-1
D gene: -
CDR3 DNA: TGTGCCAGCAGGGAGAAGTCGACTGAGCAGTTCTTC
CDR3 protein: CASREKSTEQFF

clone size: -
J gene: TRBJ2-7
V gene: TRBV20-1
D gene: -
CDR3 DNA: TGCAGTTCAGGAAAATCCTACGAGCAGTACTTC
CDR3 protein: CSSGKSYEQYF

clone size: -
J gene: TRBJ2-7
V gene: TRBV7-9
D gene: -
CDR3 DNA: TGTGCCAGCAGCTTAACCGGTTACGAGCAGTACTTC
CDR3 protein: CASSLTGYEQYF

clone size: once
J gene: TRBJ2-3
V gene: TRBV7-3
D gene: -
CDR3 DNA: TGTGCCAGCAGCTTACAGGGGAGCACAGATACGCAGTATTTT
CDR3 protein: CASSLQGSTDTQYF

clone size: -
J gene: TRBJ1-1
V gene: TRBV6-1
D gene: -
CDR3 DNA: TGTGCCAGCAGTTCGGACAAGAACACTGAAGCTTTCTTT
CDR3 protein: CASSSDKNTEAFF

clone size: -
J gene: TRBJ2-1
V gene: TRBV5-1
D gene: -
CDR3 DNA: TGCGCCAGCAGCTTGGGTACCTCGGGGCAGTTCTTC
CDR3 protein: CASSLGTSGQFF

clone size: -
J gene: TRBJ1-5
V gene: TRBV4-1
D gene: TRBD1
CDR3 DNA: TGCGCCAGCATGCCGACAGGGAGCAACAATCAGCCCCAGCATTTT
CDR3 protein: CASMPTGSNNQPQHF

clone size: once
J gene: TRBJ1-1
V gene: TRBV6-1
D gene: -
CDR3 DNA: TGTGCCAGCAGTGAGGGGGCAGGGTTAGCTTTCTTT
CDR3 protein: CASSEGAGLAFF